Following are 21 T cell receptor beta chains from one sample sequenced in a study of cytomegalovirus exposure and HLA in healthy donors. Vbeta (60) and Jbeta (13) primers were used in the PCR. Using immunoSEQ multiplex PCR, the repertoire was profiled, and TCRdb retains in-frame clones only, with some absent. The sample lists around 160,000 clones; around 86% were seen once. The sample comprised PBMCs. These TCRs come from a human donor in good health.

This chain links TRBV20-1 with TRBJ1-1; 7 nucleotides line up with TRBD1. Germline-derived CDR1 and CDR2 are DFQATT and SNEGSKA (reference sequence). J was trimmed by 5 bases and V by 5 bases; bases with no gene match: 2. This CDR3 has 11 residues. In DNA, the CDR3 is TGCAGTGCTCTGGGACAGACTGAAGCTTTCTTT. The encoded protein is CSALGQTEAFF.

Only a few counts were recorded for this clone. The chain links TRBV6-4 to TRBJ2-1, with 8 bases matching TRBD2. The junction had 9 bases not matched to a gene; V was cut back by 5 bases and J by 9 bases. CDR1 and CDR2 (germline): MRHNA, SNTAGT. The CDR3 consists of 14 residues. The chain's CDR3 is CASSRGGFLGEQFF. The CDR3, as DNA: TGTGCCAGCAGTCGCGGGGGGTTTCTCGGTGAGCAGTTCTTC.

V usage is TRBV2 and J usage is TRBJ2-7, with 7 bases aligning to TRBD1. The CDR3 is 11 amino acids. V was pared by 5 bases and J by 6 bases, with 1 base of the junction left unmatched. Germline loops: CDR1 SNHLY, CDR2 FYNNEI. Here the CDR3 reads CASSSGGEQYF. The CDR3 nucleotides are TGTGCCAGCAGTTCAGGGGGCGAGCAGTACTTC.

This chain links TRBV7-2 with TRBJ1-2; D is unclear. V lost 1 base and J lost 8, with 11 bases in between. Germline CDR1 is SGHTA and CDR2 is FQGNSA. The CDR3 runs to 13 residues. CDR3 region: CASSLVAGSGYTF. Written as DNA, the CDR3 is TGTGCCAGCAGCTTAGTGGCGGGGTCCGGCTACACCTTC.

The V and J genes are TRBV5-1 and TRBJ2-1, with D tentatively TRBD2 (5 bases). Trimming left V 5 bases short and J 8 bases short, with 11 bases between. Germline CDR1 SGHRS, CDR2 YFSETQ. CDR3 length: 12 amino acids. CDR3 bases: TGCGCCAGCAGTTGGGGAGACTATGAGCAGTTCTTC. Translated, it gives CASSWGDYEQFF.

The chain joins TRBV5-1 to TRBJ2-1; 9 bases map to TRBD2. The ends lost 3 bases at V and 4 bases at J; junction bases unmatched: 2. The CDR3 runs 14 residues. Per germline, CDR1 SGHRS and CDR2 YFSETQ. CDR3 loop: CASSSAGGYNEQFF. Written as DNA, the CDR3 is TGCGCCAGCAGCTCAGCGGGGGGATACAATGAGCAGTTCTTC. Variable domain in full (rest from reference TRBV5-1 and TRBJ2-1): KAGVTQTPRYLIKTRGQQVTLSCSPISGHRSVSWYQQTPGQGLQFLFEYFSETQRNKGNFPGRFSGRQFSNSRSEMNVSTLELGDSALYLCASSSAGGYNEQFFGPGTRLTVL.

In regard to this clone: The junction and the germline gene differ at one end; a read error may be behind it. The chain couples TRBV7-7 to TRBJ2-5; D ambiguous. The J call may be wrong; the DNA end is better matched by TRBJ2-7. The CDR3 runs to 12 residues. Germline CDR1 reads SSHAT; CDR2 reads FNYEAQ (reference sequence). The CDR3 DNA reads TGTGCTAGCAGCTTCCAAACCTACGAGCAGTACTTC. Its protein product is CASSFQTYEQYF.

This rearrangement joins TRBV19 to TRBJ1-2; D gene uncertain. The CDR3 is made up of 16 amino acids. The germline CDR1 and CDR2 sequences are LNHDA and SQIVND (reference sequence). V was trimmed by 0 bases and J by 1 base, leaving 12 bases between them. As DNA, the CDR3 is TGTGCCAGTAGTATAGAGGTCTGGGCAATTAACTATGGCTACACCTTC. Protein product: CASSIEVWAINYGYTF.

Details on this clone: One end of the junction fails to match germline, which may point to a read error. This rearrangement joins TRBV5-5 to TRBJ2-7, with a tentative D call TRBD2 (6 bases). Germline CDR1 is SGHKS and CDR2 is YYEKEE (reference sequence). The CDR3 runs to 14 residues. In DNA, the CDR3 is TGTGCCAGCAGTTTGGACGGGAGCTCCTACGAGCAGTACTTC. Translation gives CASSLDGSSYEQYF.

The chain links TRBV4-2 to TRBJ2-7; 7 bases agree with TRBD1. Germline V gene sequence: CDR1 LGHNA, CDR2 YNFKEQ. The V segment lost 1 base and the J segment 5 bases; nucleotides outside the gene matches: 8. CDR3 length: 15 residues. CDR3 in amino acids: CASSQGAGQANEQYF. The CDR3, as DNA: TGTGCCAGCAGCCAAGGAGCCGGACAGGCTAACGAGCAGTACTTC.

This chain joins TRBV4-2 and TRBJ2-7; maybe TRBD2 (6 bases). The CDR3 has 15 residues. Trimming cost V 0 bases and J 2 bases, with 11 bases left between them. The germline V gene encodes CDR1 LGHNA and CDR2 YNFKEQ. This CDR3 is CASSQDGGNPYEQYF. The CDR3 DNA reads TGTGCCAGCAGCCAAGATGGCGGGAACCCCTACGAGCAGTACTTC.

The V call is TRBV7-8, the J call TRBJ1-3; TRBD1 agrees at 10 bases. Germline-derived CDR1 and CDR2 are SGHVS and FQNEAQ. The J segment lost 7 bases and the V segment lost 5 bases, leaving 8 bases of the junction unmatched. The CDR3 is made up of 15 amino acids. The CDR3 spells CASSPHRDRGNTIYF. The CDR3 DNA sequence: TGTGCCAGCAGCCCACACCGGGACAGGGGTAACACCATATATTTT.

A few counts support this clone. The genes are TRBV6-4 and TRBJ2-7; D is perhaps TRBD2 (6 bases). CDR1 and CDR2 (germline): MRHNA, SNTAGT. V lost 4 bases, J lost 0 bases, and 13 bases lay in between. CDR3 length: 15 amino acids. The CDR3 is CASSVESGLSYEQYF. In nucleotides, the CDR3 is TGTGCCAGCAGTGTCGAAAGCGGGCTCTCCTACGAGCAGTACTTC.

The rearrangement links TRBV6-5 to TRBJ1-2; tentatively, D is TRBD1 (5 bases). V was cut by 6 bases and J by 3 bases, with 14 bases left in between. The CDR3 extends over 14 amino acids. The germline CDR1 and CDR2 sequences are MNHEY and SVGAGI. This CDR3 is CASRKDAGYYGYTF. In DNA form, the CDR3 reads TGTGCCAGCAGAAAAGACGCAGGGTACTATGGCTACACCTTC.

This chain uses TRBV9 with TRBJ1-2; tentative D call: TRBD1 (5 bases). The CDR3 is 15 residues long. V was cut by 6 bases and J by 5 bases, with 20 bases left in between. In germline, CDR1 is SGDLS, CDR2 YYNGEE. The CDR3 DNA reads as TGTGCCAGCACCACACGAGGAGGAGGGGAGTATGGCTACACCTTC. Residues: CASTTRGGGEYGYTF. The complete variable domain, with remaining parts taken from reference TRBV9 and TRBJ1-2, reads DSGVTQTPKHLITATGQRVTLRCSPRSGDLSVYWYQQSLDQGLQFLIQYYNGEERAKGNILERFSAQQFPDLHSELNLSSLELGDSALYFCASTTRGGGEYGYTFGSGTRLTVV.

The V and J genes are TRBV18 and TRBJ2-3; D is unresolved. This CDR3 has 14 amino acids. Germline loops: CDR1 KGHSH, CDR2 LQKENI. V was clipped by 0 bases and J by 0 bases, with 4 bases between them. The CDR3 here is CASSPPPSTDTQYF. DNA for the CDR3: TGTGCCAGCTCACCACCCCCAAGCACAGATACGCAGTATTTT.

Here the CDR3 DNA reads TGTGCCAGCAGCCGCGGGGGGGAGGGATCAGATACGCAGTATTTT. Translated: CASSRGGEGSDTQYF. The rearrangement links TRBV6-6 to TRBJ2-3; TRBD2 aligns across 9 bases. Trimming at V came to 6 bases and at J to 4 bases, leaving 8 bases not matched to a gene. CDR3 size: 15 residues. Germline V lookup: CDR1 MNHNY, CDR2 SVGAGI (reference sequence).

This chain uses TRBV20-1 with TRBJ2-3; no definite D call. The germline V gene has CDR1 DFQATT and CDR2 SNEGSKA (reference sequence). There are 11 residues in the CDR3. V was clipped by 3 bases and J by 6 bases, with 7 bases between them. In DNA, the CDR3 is TGCAGTGCTAGGACTGGTGATACGCAGTATTTT. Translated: CSARTGDTQYF.

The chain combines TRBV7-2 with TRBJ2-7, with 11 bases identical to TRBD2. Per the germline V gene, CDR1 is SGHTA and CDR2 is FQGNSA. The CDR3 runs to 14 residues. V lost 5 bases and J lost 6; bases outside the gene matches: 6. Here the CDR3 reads CASSARLAGIEQYF. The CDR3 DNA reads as TGTGCCAGCAGCGCCCGACTAGCGGGGATCGAGCAGTACTTC.

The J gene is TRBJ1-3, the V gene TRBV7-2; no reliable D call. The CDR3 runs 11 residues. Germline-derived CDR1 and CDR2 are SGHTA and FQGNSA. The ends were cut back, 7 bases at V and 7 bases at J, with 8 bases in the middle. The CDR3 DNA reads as TGTGCCAGCACCACTTTCAACACCATATATTTT. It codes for CASTTFNTIYF.

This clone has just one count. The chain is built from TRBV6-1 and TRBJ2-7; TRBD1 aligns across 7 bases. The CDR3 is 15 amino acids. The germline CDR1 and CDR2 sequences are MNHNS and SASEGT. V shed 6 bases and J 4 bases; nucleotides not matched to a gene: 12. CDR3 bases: TGTGCCAGCAGCGAAACGTCAGGGGGACGTTACGAGCAGTACTTC. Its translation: CASSETSGGRYEQYF.